Listed below are T cell receptor beta chains from one sample, sequenced in a study of blood T cell repertoires in COVID-19. Libraries were prepared by immunoSEQ multiplex PCR; TCRdb keeps only in-frame clonotypes and omits some of them. The data show around 380,000 clones, about 89% seen once. Source material: PBMCs or T cells enriched from blood (not recorded which). The source is a man younger than 40 who had recovered from COVID-19. Each CDR3 is given with its conserved first and last residue. D genes are given only for firm matches. Not every row has a clone size; where given, it reads once, few, many or a size class.

>TRBJ1-1|NA|NA|TRBV30|13
TGTGCCTGGAGTGGGCAGGCTGGGACTGAAGCTTTCTTT
CAWSGQAGTEAFF
>TRBJ2-7|NA|NA|TRBV7-2|13
TGTGCCAGCAGCTTAGTAGGGGGACGCGAGCAGTACTTC
CASSLVGGREQYF
>TRBJ2-7|NA|NA|TRBV6-5|13
TGTGCCAGCAGCCTTCGCGGGTCCTACGAGCAGTACTTC
CASSLRGSYEQYF
>TRBJ1-5|NA|NA|TRBV10-1|13
TGCGCCAGCAGTGAGAACAGGGCCCAGCCCCAGCATTTT
CASSENRAQPQHF
>TRBJ1-1|NA|TRBD1|TRBV2|14
TGTGCCAGCAGTCTTACAGGGGGAGGGGCTGAAGCTTTCTTT
CASSLTGGGAEAFF
>TRBJ2-2|NA|TRBD1|TRBV11-2|16
TGTGCCAGCAGCTTAGGCACAGGGGCAAACACCGGGGAGCTGTTTTTT
CASSLGTGANTGELFF
>TRBJ2-7|NA|TRBD2|TRBV6-5|14
TGTGCCAGTACGGCGGGGGGAAGCTCCTACGAGCAGTACTTC
CASTAGGSSYEQYF
>TRBJ2-7|NA|TRBD1|TRBV4-3|16
TGCGCCAGCAGCCAAGGTGTGGGACAGGTTAGCTACGAGCAGTACTTC
CASSQGVGQVSYEQYF
>TRBJ1-2|once|NA|TRBV5-1|14
TGCGCCAGCAGCTTGTTTGCAGGTGACTATGGCTACACCTTC
CASSLFAGDYGYTF
>TRBJ1-5|NA|NA|TRBV19|16
TGTGCCAGTAGTATAGAATCGAGGGATAGCAATCAGCCCCAGCATTTT
CASSIESRDSNQPQHF
>TRBJ2-7|NA|NA|TRBV29-1|13
TGCAGCGTTGAAGAGGACAACTCCTACGAGCAGTACTTC
CSVEEDNSYEQYF
>TRBJ2-3|NA|NA|TRBV2|12
TGTGCCAGCAGGGAACAAGAGGATACGCAGTATTTT
CASREQEDTQYF
>TRBJ1-5|once|TRBD1|TRBV7-9|15
TGTGCCAGCAGCTTAGGGGACAGGGAGAGTCAGCCCCAGCATTTT
CASSLGDRESQPQHF
>TRBJ1-6|NA|NA|TRBV30|14
TGTGCCTGGAAGGGAGGCAATTATAATTCACCCCTCCACTTT
CAWKGGNYNSPLHF
>TRBJ1-3|NA|TRBD1|TRBV5-6|17
TGTGCCAGCAGCTTAGGGACAGGGGGCTACTATGGAAACACCATATATTTT
CASSLGTGGYYGNTIYF
>TRBJ1-4|once|NA|TRBV4-1|17
TGCGCCAGCAGCCAAGGTCCGCGTCTAGCAACTAATGAAAAACTGTTTTTT
CASSQGPRLATNEKLFF
>TRBJ1-4|NA|TRBD1|TRBV7-6|15
TGTGCCAGCAGCCCACAGGGACAGGAGGTTGAAAAACTGTTTTTT
CASSPQGQEVEKLFF
>TRBJ1-2|NA|TRBD1|TRBV10-3|15
TGTGCCATCACCCCGGGACAGGTTGGAGGCTATGGCTACACCTTC
CAITPGQVGGYGYTF
>TRBJ2-7|NA|NA|TRBV19|14
TGTGCCAGTAGTATAGCCTCGCGGATATACGAGCAGTACTTC
CASSIASRIYEQYF
>TRBJ1-4|once|TRBD1|TRBV19|13
TGTGCCAGTAGTGCAAACAGGGGCGAAAAACTGTTTTTT
CASSANRGEKLFF
>TRBJ2-7|NA|NA|TRBV3-1/TRBV3-2|14
TGTGCCAGCAGCCAAGATCCGAGCTCCTACGAGCAGTACTTC
CASSQDPSSYEQYF
>TRBJ1-1|NA|TRBD1|TRBV6-5|14
TGTGCCAGCAGACAGGGGAGCTCGCGGACTGAAGCTTTCTTT
CASRQGSSRTEAFF
>TRBJ2-7|many|NA|TRBV13|14
TGTGCCAGCAGCTCTAGTGGATCCTCCTACGAGCAGTACTTC
CASSSSGSSYEQYF
>TRBJ2-3|once|NA|TRBV5-4|14
TGTGCCAGCAGCTTAAGTACTAGCACAGATACGCAGTATTTT
CASSLSTSTDTQYF
>TRBJ1-1|NA|TRBD1|TRBV3-1/TRBV3-2|13
TGTGCCAGCAGGGACAGGACCCACACTGAAGCTTTCTTT
CASRDRTHTEAFF
>TRBJ1-1|NA|NA|TRBV25-1|14
TGTGCCAGCGGGGGCCGGGACCGCTACACTGAAGCTTTCTTT
CASGGRDRYTEAFF
>TRBJ1-1|NA|NA|TRBV9|12
TGTGCCAGCAGCGTAGGGTCAGGGGAAGCTTTCTTT
CASSVGSGEAFF
>TRBJ1-1|NA|NA|TRBV7-9|14
TGTGCCAGCAGCTTCCAGGGGTTGAACACTGAAGCTTTCTTT
CASSFQGLNTEAFF
>TRBJ1-1|NA|NA|TRBV10-3|17
TGTGCCATCAGTGAGTCGAAACAGGCCAACATGAACACTGAAGCTTTCTTT
CAISESKQANMNTEAFF
>TRBJ1-5|NA|TRBD1|TRBV12-3/TRBV12-4|13
TGTGCCAGCAGGGGGACAGGGCCTCAGCCCCAGCATTTT
CASRGTGPQPQHF
>TRBJ1-2|NA|TRBD1|TRBV7-9|19
TGTGCCAGCACCCCCGTCGTCGGGACAGGGCCTACTACTAACTATGGCTACACCTTC
CASTPVVGTGPTTNYGYTF
>TRBJ1-1|NA|NA|TRBV30|15
TGTGCCTGGAGTGTCGGTGTAGGCGGTAACACTGAAGCTTTCTTT
CAWSVGVGGNTEAFF
>TRBJ1-6|NA|TRBD1|TRBV9|14
TGTGCCAGCGCAGAAACAGGGGTCAATTCACCCCTCCACTTT
CASAETGVNSPLHF
>TRBJ2-7|NA|TRBD2|TRBV6-6|16
TGTGCCAGCAGTTACTCCGCGGGGGGCGGGGCCTACGAGCAGTACTTC
CASSYSAGGGAYEQYF
>TRBJ1-5|NA|NA|TRBV29-1|12
TGCAGCGTCTTAACAGGTAATCAGCCCCAGCATTTT
CSVLTGNQPQHF